The present entry profiles one TCR beta chain with its context. Its antigen is unidentified. Several immunoSEQ 96-well plates shared each subset's DNA, each plate a replicate. Each sorted subset replicate got 200 ng genomic DNA, roughly 30,000 genomes. Some clones are missing from TCRdb's copy, which holds only in-frame ones; the method was immunoSEQ multiplex PCR. The repertoire holds approximately 250,000 clones, with 60% to 80% as singletons. This entry comes from a study of shared clonotypes between healthy human individuals. The germline V gene encodes CDR1 SGHRS and CDR2 YFSETQ. The CDR3 runs 14 residues. The ends were cut back, 4 bases at V and 6 bases at J, with 13 bases in the middle. Study-wide results and caveats: Clonotype sharing across a few donors was observed for roughly 5% of naive CD4 clonotypes.

The source of this sequence is a man younger than 40 in good health. The chain uses TRBV5-1 and TRBJ2-2; a weak D match, TRBD2 (6 bases). What was sequenced was memory CD4+ T cells sorted from blood. This sample's subset: CD45RA-negative fraction. The CDR3 DNA reads TGCGCCAGCAGCCAGGACGTAGCGGCCGGGGAGCTGTTTTTT. This sequence encodes CASSQDVAAGELFF.